The T cell receptor beta chain described here comes from a study of cytomegalovirus exposure and HLA in healthy donors. In the study overall: The Caucasian-associated ancestry cluster contained about four fifths of the roughly 390 genotyped donors. Findings and caveats of the study: Per a prior analysis, the majority of TCR beta V segments were productive roughly 87% or roughly 30% of the time.

Trimming took 2 bases from V and 3 from J; bases not matched to a gene: 3. Germline values: CDR1 SGDLS, CDR2 YYNGEE. CDR3 length: 15 residues. This clone was counted only a few times. As yet, its antigen is unknown. The PCR made use of 60 Vbeta and 13 Jbeta primers. Clones were sequenced by immunoSEQ multiplex PCR, and TCRdb holds only the in-frame ones, with some missing. The sample includes about 130,000 clones, 75% to 90% of them seen just once. This TCR came from a woman aged 25-40 years in good health and CMV-seropositive. The chain combines TRBV9 with TRBJ2-1, with 9 bases lining up with TRBD1. Input material: PBMCs. The CDR3 sequence: CASSVDRGIYNEQFF. Here the CDR3 DNA reads TGTGCCAGCAGCGTTGACAGGGGGATCTACAATGAGCAGTTCTTC.